One and the same sample provided the 2 T cell receptor beta chains below, sequenced in a study of blood T cell repertoires in COVID-19. Produced via immunoSEQ multiplex PCR; TCRdb's table is partial and in-frame only. The table has 40,000 or so clones, about 90% seen once. Sequencing was performed on peripheral blood. The receptors originated from a human donor in a cohort sampled during active COVID-19.

This clone was counted a single time. The chain has TRBV7-2 and TRBJ2-5, with TRBD2 identical over 10 bases. From germline, CDR1 is SGHTA and CDR2 FQGNSA. The CDR3 is made up of 16 amino acids. V lost 3 bases, J lost 1 base, and 5 bases stayed unmatched. The CDR3 spells CASSLASGGAQETQYF. The DNA for the CDR3 is TGTGCCAGCAGCTTGGCGAGCGGGGGGGCCCAAGAGACCCAGTACTTC.

In this sample, this clone turned up a few times. V gene TRBV30 combines with J gene TRBJ1-6; TRBD1 might be the D (5 bases). Trimming took off 5 bases at V and 6 bases at J, with 8 bases between the two ends. Germline-derived CDR1 and CDR2 are GTSNPN and SVGIG (reference sequence). CDR3 size: 12 residues. The CDR3 DNA is TGTGCCTGGGGCAGGGCTAATTCACCCCTCCACTTT. Translated, it gives CAWGRANSPLHF.